A single sample is the source of the 20 T cell receptor beta chains below, sequenced in a study of blood T cell repertoires in COVID-19. The method was immunoSEQ multiplex PCR; TCRdb's version includes in-frame clones alone and lacks a portion of them. The data hold roughly 230,000 clones, with 75% to 85% observed a single time. Material for sequencing was peripheral blood. These receptor sequences come from a woman in her 50s with acute or convalescent COVID-19.

This chain connects TRBV5-1 to TRBJ2-7; possibly TRBD1 for D (8 bases). The CDR3 loop spans 15 amino acids. Per germline, CDR1 SGHRS and CDR2 YFSETQ. The V and J ends lost 0 bases and 2 bases respectively, with 12 bases between them. CDR3 in DNA: TGCGCCAGCAGCTTGGGACAGGGGAGGGCCTACGAGCAGTACTTC. It is translated as CASSLGQGRAYEQYF.

This clone came up once. This chain links TRBV4-2 with TRBJ1-1; no clear D gene. The germline V and J ends were trimmed by 0 bases and 5 bases, with 7 bases remaining between them. The CDR3 spans 13 residues. Germline V lookup: CDR1 LGHNA, CDR2 YNFKEQ. CDR3 region: CASSQERSTEAFF. Here the CDR3 DNA reads TGTGCCAGCAGCCAAGAAAGGAGTACTGAAGCTTTCTTT.

The V gene is TRBV6-5, the J gene TRBJ2-3, with 9 bases identical to TRBD1. In germline, CDR1 is MNHEY, CDR2 SVGAGI. Unmatched junction bases numbered 6, after V lost 7 bases and J lost 4 bases. The CDR3 runs to 14 residues. The CDR3 DNA reads TGTGCCAGCACCAGGGACAGGGCAGCAGATACGCAGTATTTT. Protein product: CASTRDRAADTQYF.

The chain carries TRBV5-1 and TRBJ1-3; 12 positions match TRBD1. The germline V gene has CDR1 SGHRS and CDR2 YFSETQ. The V gene end was trimmed by 4 bases and the J gene end by 7 bases; junction bases not matched to a gene: 12. The CDR3 is 17 residues long. CDR3 in amino acids: CASSPSTGTGGANTIYF. The CDR3 bases are TGCGCCAGCAGCCCGAGCACCGGGACAGGGGGCGCGAACACCATATATTTT. Filled out from reference TRBV5-1 and TRBJ1-3, the complete variable domain reads KAGVTQTPRYLIKTRGQQVTLSCSPISGHRSVSWYQQTPGQGLQFLFEYFSETQRNKGNFPGRFSGRQFSNSRSEMNVSTLELGDSALYLCASSPSTGTGGANTIYFGEGSWLTVV.

A remark on this clone: A much bigger clone sits one base away, suggesting this may be a read error. The chain uses TRBV5-1 and TRBJ2-5; 8 nucleotides agree with TRBD1. Germline assignment: CDR1 SGHRS and CDR2 YFSETQ. Trimming at V came to 2 bases and at J to 1 base, leaving 1 base not matched to a gene. There are 14 residues in the CDR3. The CDR3 loop is CASSFGQGQETQYF. The CDR3 bases are TGCGCCAGCAGCTTCGGACAGGGCCAAGAGACCCAGTACTTC.

The chain employs TRBV10-3 and TRBJ2-2; 11 bases match TRBD2. Germline-derived CDR1 and CDR2 are ENHRY and SYGVKD. J gave up 6 bases and V 2 bases, and 11 bases lay outside the gene matches. This CDR3 region has 18 residues. The CDR3 protein is CAISEPKLAGVRAGELFF. The CDR3 DNA reads as TGTGCCATCAGTGAGCCAAAACTAGCGGGAGTTAGGGCCGGGGAGCTGTTTTTT.

The genes are TRBV14 and TRBJ2-6; D possibly corresponds to TRBD1 (6 bases). The germline V gene encodes CDR1 SGHDN and CDR2 FVKESK. V was trimmed by 0 bases and J by 4 bases, leaving 10 bases between them. CDR3 size: 16 residues. CDR3 sequence: CASSQEWGPGANVLTF. CDR3 bases: TGTGCCAGCAGCCAAGAGTGGGGGCCCGGGGCCAACGTCCTGACTTTC.

The J gene is TRBJ1-2, the V gene TRBV19; TRBD1 might be the D (6 bases). CDR1 LNHDA and CDR2 SQIVND come from the germline V gene (reference sequence). This CDR3 has 15 amino acids. V shed 6 bases and J shed 6 bases, with 20 bases lying between them. CDR3 sequence (DNA): TGTGCCAGTAGAGGACAGAACCTTCTTGGCAATGGCTACACCTTC. Amino acids: CASRGQNLLGNGYTF.

This chain joins TRBV7-2 and TRBJ2-3, with 7 bases aligning to TRBD2. The CDR3 has 19 residues. The germline CDR1 and CDR2 sequences are SGHTA and FQGNSA. V was clipped by 2 bases and J by 1 base; unmatched bases: 15. The CDR3 loop is CASSLSASGGGWGTDTQYF. DNA for the CDR3: TGTGCCAGCAGCTTATCAGCTTCGGGGGGAGGCTGGGGCACAGATACGCAGTATTTT. The full variable domain, with the rest looked up from reference TRBV7-2 and TRBJ2-3, is GAGVSQSPSNKVTEKGKDVELRCDPISGHTALYWYRQSLGQGLEFLIYFQGNSAPDKSGLPSDRFSAERTGGSVSTLTIQRTQQEDSAVYLCASSLSASGGGWGTDTQYFGPGTRLTVL.

The chain employs TRBV28 and TRBJ1-6, with TRBD1 matching over 7 bases. This CDR3 contains 16 residues. V shed 3 bases, J shed 7 bases, and the junction held 9 bases outside the gene matches. CDR1 and CDR2 (germline): MDHEN, SYDVKM. CDR3 DNA: TGTGCCAGCAGTTTCCCCTCCTCAGGGGGGAATTCACCCCTCCACTTT. It translates to CASSFPSSGGNSPLHF.

The chain links TRBV7-9 to TRBJ2-3; the match to TRBD2 covers 9 bases. Germline V gene data show CDR1 as SEHNR and CDR2 as FQNEAQ (reference sequence). The CDR3 loop spans 15 amino acids. Trimming at V came to 3 bases and at J to 0 bases, leaving 1 base not matched to a gene. The CDR3 is CASSLAGGSTDTQYF. The DNA of the CDR3 is TGTGCCAGCAGCTTGGCGGGGGGGAGCACAGATACGCAGTATTTT.

This clone was counted only a few times. The V call is TRBV25-1, the J call TRBJ2-1; 10 bases map to TRBD1. CDR1 and CDR2 (germline): MGHDK, SYGVNS. The CDR3 is 17 residues long. Trimming took 4 bases from V and 7 from J; bases not matched to a gene: 13. The CDR3: CASSVIYPGQGWNEQFF. The CDR3 region has the DNA TGTGCCAGCAGTGTCATTTATCCGGGACAGGGGTGGAATGAGCAGTTCTTC.

The chain joins TRBV19 to TRBJ2-5; TRBD2 is a possible D gene (6 bases). This CDR3 is 13 amino acids long. V dropped 3 bases and J dropped 5 bases, with 10 bases sitting between them. Looked up from germline, CDR1 is LNHDA and CDR2 is SQIVND (reference sequence). CDR3: CASSMREAETQYF. CDR3 DNA sequence: TGTGCCAGTAGTATGAGGGAGGCGGAGACCCAGTACTTC.

This clone was recorded only once. The chain has TRBV9 and TRBJ1-3, with D unclear. The CDR3 sequence is 14 residues long. Germline CDR1 and CDR2: SGDLS and YYNGEE. Trimming took off 4 bases at V and 5 bases at J, with 13 bases between the two ends. CDR3 residues: CASSPGESRNTIYF. The CDR3 nucleotides read TGTGCCAGCAGCCCCGGGGAATCGCGAAACACCATATATTTT.

The rearrangement links TRBV4-2 to TRBJ1-5, with a weak D call TRBD1 (5 bases). CDR1 is LGHNA and CDR2 is YNFKEQ in the germline V gene. CDR3 size: 14 residues. Trimming stripped 1 base from V and 5 bases from J, with 9 bases between. The chain's CDR3 is CASSQGGADQPQHF. Written as DNA, the CDR3 is TGTGCCAGCAGCCAAGGTGGGGCGGATCAGCCCCAGCATTTT.

This clone was recorded once. The chain recombines TRBV9 with TRBJ2-3; 7 bases are shared with TRBD1. V lost 4 bases and J lost 1; bases outside the gene matches: 9. CDR1 is SGDLS, CDR2 YYNGEE, per germline. This CDR3 is 16 amino acids long. CDR3 sequence: CASSPRDRKRTDTQYF. In DNA form, the CDR3 reads TGTGCCAGCAGCCCCCGGGACAGAAAACGCACAGATACGCAGTATTTT.

V is TRBV5-5 and J is TRBJ1-2, with unresolved D. The CDR3 is made up of 13 amino acids. Trimming removed 0 bases from V and 3 bases from J, with 6 bases in between. Germline values: CDR1 SGHKS, CDR2 YYEKEE (reference sequence). CDR3 region: CASSLAGDYGYTF. The CDR3 DNA sequence: TGTGCCAGCAGCTTGGCGGGAGACTATGGCTACACCTTC.

This clone appeared a few times. This sequence joins TRBV7-9 and TRBJ1-4, with 7 bases aligning to TRBD1. The CDR3 extends over 15 amino acids. Per the germline V gene, CDR1 is SEHNR and CDR2 is FQNEAQ (reference sequence). V shed 5 bases, J shed 5 bases, and the junction held 8 bases outside the gene matches. The DNA for the CDR3 is TGTGCCAGCAGCCTGGGACAGCAGATAAATGAAAAACTGTTTTTT. The encoded protein is CASSLGQQINEKLFF. The whole variable domain, filled in from reference TRBV7-9 and TRBJ1-4, reads DTGVSQNPRHKITKRGQNVTFRCDPISEHNRLYWYRQTLGQGPEFLTYFQNEAQLEKSRLLSDRFSAERPKGSFSTLEIQRTEQGDSAMYLCASSLGQQINEKLFFGSGTQLSVL.

V gene TRBV5-1 combines with J gene TRBJ2-3, with 10 bases lining up with TRBD2. The CDR3 is 14 amino acids. Per germline, CDR1 SGHRS and CDR2 YFSETQ. V shed 5 bases and J 4 bases; nucleotides not matched to a gene: 4. CDR3 DNA sequence: TGCGCCAGCAGAACTAGCGGGGATGCAGATACGCAGTATTTT. Translating gives CASRTSGDADTQYF.

This CDR3 reads CASRRDMRKETQYF. For the CDR3, the DNA is TGTGCCAGCCGTAGGGACATGAGGAAAGAGACCCAGTACTTC. The chain is built from TRBV6-5 and TRBJ2-5, with a weak D call TRBD1 (6 bases). CDR1 is MNHEY and CDR2 is SVGAGI in the germline V gene. With 8 bases removed from V and 3 bases from J, the gap between germline ends came to 16 bases. The length of the CDR3 is 14 residues.